Below are 10 T cell receptor beta chains sequenced from a single sample in a study of blood T cell repertoires in COVID-19. This table comes from immunoSEQ multiplex PCR, and its TCRdb copy is limited to in-frame clones, with some not included. The table records approximately 270,000 clones, around 88% of them present only once. Sequencing input: peripheral blood. All receptors come from a man older than 75 with acute or convalescent COVID-19.

The chain employs TRBV2 and TRBJ2-1, with D possibly being TRBD2 (5 bases). This CDR3 is built from 15 residues. Trimming shortened V by 1 base and J by 3 bases, and 10 bases separated the two germline ends. Looked up from germline, CDR1 is SNHLY and CDR2 is FYNNEI. CDR3 residues: CASSEDASGYNEQFF. The CDR3 coding sequence is TGTGCCAGCAGTGAAGACGCAAGCGGCTACAATGAGCAGTTCTTC.

This clone has a single count. The V and J genes are TRBV19 and TRBJ1-1; perhaps TRBD1 as D (6 bases). CDR3 length equals 15 residues. Trimming stripped 4 bases from V and 8 bases from J, with 20 bases between. Germline CDR1 LNHDA, CDR2 SQIVND (reference sequence). This chain's CDR3 is CASSTRDTAAQEAFF. CDR3 in DNA: TGTGCCAGTAGTACCCGGGACACCGCCGCACAAGAAGCTTTCTTT. The variable domain in full, completed from reference TRBV19 and TRBJ1-1, reads DGGITQSPKYLFRKEGQNVTLSCEQNLNHDAMYWYRQDPGQGLRLIYYSQIVNDFQKGDIAEGYSVSREKKESFPLTVTSAQKNPTAFYLCASSTRDTAAQEAFFGQGTRLTVV.

The chain couples TRBV28 to TRBJ1-1; TRBD1 aligns across 7 bases. This CDR3 has 15 residues. Germline CDR1 reads MDHEN; CDR2 reads SYDVKM. The trim removed 6 bases at V and 3 bases at J, leaving 10 bases unmatched. DNA for the CDR3: TGTGCCAGCAGCTACCTCAGGGGGAGGTACACTGAAGCTTTCTTT. This sequence encodes CASSYLRGRYTEAFF.

This chain links TRBV5-6 with TRBJ1-3; 7 nucleotides line up with TRBD1. The CDR3 totals 13 residues. The V gene end was trimmed by 1 base and the J gene end by 9 bases; junction bases not matched to a gene: 4. The V gene's germline CDR1 is SGHDT and CDR2 YYEEEE. The CDR3 reads CASSLTGESTIYF. The DNA of the CDR3 is TGTGCCAGCAGCTTGACAGGGGAGAGCACCATATATTTT. Together with reference TRBV5-6 and TRBJ1-3, the CDR3 gives the full variable domain: DAGVTQSPTHLIKTRGQQVTLRCSPKSGHDTVSWYQQALGQGPQFIFQYYEEEERQRGNFPDRFSGHQFPNYSSELNVNALLLGDSALYLCASSLTGESTIYFGEGSWLTVV.

The genes are TRBV6-2 or TRBV6-3 and TRBJ2-3, with D possibly TRBD2 on 6 matching bases. The V gene's germline CDR1 is MNHEY and CDR2 SVGEGT. V lost 3 bases, J lost 2 bases, and 9 bases lay in between. The CDR3 spans 14 residues. The CDR3 sequence is CASSYGLSTDTQYF. The CDR3 region has the DNA TGTGCCAGCAGTTATGGACTATCCACAGATACGCAGTATTTT.

The V and J genes are TRBV29-1 and TRBJ2-1; D is perhaps TRBD1 (6 bases). The CDR3 is 10 residues long. Trimming removed 5 bases at V and 10 bases at J, with 9 bases between. From germline, CDR1 is SQVTM and CDR2 ANQGSEA. The CDR3 here is CSVTGKEQFF. The CDR3 DNA is TGCAGCGTTACAGGGAAGGAGCAGTTCTTC.

The chain combines TRBV7-6 with TRBJ2-5; no firm D call. Germline V lookup: CDR1 SGHVS, CDR2 FNYEAQ. This CDR3 comprises 13 residues. The V end lost 4 bases, the J end lost 2 bases, and 8 bases lay between the germline ends. The CDR3 DNA reads TGTGCCAGCAGCTATTCACAACAAGAGACCCAGTACTTC. Translated: CASSYSQQETQYF.

The rearrangement links TRBV7-9 to TRBJ1-3, with 10 bases matching TRBD1. After removal of 6 bases from V and 8 bases from J, the junction contained 10 bases not matched to a gene. Germline V CDR1 and CDR2: SEHNR, FQNEAQ (reference sequence). This CDR3 is built from 15 residues. The CDR3 spells CASRPGQGLRDTIYF. For the CDR3, the DNA is TGTGCCAGCAGGCCGGGACAGGGGTTGCGAGACACCATATATTTT.

The chain recombines TRBV5-1 with TRBJ2-5; TRBD1 matches 7 bases. V shed 6 bases and J 5 bases; nucleotides not matched to a gene: 10. This CDR3 contains 14 residues. The germline gives CDR1 SGHRS, CDR2 YFSETQ. The CDR3: CASTRGGQRETQYF. The CDR3 region has the DNA TGCGCCAGCACCAGAGGGGGACAGAGGGAGACCCAGTACTTC.

The chain uses TRBV27 and TRBJ1-5; 9 nucleotides agree with TRBD1. There are 17 residues in the CDR3. The germline gives CDR1 MNHEY, CDR2 SMNVEV (reference sequence). J was trimmed by 4 bases and V by 6 bases; bases with no gene match: 13. CDR3 nucleotide sequence: TGTGCCAGCAGCCGAACCCGGACAGGGGCGATTAATCAGCCCCAGCATTTT. Its translation: CASSRTRTGAINQPQHF.